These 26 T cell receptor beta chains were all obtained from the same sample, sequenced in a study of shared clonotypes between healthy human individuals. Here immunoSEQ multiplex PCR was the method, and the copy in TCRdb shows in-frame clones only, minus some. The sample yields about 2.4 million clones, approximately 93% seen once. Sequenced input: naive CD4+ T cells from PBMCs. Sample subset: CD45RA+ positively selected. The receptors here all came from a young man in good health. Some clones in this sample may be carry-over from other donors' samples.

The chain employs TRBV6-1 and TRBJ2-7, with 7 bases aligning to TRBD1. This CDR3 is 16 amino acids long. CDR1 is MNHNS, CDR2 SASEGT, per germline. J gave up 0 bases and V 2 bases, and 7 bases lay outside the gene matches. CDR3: CASSEYPRDSSYEQYF. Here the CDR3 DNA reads TGTGCCAGCAGTGAATATCCCCGGGACAGCTCCTACGAGCAGTACTTC.

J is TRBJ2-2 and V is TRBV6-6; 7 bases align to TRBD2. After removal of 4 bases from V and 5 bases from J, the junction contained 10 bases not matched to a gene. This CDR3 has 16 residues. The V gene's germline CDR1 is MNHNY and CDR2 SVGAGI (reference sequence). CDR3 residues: CASSFQAGRETGELFF. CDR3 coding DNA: TGTGCCAGCAGTTTTCAAGCGGGAAGGGAGACCGGGGAGCTGTTTTTT.

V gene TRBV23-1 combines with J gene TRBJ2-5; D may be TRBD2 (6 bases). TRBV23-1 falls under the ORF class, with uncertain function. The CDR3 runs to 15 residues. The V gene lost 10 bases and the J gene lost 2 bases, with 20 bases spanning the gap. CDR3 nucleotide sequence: TGCGCCACCACCGGCCCGGGAGCTTGTCAAGAGACCCAGTACTTC. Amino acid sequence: CATTGPGACQETQYF.

The CDR3 DNA reads as TGTGCCACTGTTAGCGGGAGCACCGAGCAGTACTTC. It specifies CATVSGSTEQYF. The gene calls are TRBV28 and TRBJ2-7; TRBD2 matches at 9 bases. Germline V gene sequence: CDR1 MDHEN, CDR2 SYDVKM. This CDR3 has 12 amino acids. The V segment lost 10 bases and the J segment 6 bases; nucleotides outside the gene matches: 7.

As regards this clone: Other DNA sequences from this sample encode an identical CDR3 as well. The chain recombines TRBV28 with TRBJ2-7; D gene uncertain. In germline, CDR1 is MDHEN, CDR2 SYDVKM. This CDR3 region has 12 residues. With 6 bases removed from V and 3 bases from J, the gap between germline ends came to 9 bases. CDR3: CASSLPRYEQYF. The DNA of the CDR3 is TGTGCCAGCAGCCTACCTCGCTACGAGCAGTACTTC.

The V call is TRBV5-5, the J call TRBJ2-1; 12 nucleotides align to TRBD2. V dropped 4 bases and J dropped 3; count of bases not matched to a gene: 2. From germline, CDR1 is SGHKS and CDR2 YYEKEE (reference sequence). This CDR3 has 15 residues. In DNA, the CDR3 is TGTGCCAGCAGCCGACTAGCGGGGGACTACAATGAGCAGTTCTTC. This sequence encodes CASSRLAGDYNEQFF.

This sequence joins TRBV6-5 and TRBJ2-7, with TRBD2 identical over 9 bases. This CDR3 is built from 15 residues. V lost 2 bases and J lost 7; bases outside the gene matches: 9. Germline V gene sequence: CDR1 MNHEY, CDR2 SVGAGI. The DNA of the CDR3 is TGTGCCAGCAGTTACGGCGGGAGGGCCATGTATGAGCAGTACTTC. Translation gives CASSYGGRAMYEQYF.

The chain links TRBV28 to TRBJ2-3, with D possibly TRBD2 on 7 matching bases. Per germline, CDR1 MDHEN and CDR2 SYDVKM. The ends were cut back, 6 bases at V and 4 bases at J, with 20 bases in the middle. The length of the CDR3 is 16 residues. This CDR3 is CASRTRKGGASDTQYF. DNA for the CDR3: TGTGCCAGCAGGACCAGAAAGGGGGGGGCCTCAGATACGCAGTATTTT.

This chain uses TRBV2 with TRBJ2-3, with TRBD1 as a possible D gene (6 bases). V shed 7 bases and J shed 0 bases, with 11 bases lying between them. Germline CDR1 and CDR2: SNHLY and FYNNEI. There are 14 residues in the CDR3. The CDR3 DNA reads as TGTGCCAGCAAGCAGGGGCCCAGCACAGATACGCAGTATTTT. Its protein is CASKQGPSTDTQYF.

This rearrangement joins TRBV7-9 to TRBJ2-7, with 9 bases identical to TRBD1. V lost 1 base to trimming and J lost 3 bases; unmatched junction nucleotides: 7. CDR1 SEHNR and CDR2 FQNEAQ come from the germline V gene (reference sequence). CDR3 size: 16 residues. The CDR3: CASSLGSGTGLYEQYF. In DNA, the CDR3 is TGTGCCAGCAGCTTAGGGTCGGGGACAGGGCTCTACGAGCAGTACTTC.

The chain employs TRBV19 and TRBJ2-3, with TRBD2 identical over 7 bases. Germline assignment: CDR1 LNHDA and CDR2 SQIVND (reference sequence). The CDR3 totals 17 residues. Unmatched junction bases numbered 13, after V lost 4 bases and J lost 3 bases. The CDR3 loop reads CASSKPLGGSGTDTQYF. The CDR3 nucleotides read TGTGCCAGTAGTAAGCCCTTGGGCGGGAGTGGGACAGATACGCAGTATTTT.

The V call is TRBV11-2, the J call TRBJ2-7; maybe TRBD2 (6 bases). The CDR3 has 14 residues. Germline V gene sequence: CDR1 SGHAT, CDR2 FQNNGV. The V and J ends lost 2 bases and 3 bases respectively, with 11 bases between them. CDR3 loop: CASSLQLADYEQYF. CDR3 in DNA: TGTGCCAGCAGCTTACAACTAGCAGACTACGAGCAGTACTTC.

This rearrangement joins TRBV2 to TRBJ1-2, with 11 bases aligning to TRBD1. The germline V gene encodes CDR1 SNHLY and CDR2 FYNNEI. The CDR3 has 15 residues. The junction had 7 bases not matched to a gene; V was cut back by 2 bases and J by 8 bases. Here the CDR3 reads CASSENLGQGVGYTF. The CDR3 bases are TGTGCCAGCAGTGAAAATTTGGGACAGGGGGTGGGCTACACCTTC.

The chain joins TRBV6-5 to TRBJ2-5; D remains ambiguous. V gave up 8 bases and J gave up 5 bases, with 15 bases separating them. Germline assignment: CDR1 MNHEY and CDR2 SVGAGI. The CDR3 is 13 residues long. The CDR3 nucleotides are TGTGCCAGCCAAAGAGGTTCCCCCGAGACCCAGTACTTC. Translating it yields CASQRGSPETQYF.

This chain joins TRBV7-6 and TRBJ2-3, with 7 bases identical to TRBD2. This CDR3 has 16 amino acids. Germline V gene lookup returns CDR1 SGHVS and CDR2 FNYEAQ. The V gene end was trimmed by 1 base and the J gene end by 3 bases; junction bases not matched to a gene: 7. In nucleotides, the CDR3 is TGTGCCAGCAGCTTAGAAGGGCGGGAGTGGACAGATACGCAGTATTTT. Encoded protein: CASSLEGREWTDTQYF.

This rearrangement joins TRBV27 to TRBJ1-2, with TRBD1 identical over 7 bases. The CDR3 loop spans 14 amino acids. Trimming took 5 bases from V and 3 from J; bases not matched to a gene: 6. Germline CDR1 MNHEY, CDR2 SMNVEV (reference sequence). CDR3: CASSTHRGDYGYTF. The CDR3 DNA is TGTGCCAGCAGTACCCACAGGGGTGACTATGGCTACACCTTC.

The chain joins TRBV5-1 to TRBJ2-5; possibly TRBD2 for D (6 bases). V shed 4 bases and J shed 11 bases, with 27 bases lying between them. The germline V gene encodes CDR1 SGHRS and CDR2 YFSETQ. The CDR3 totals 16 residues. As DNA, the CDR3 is TGCGCCAGCAGCAGGAAAGAGGCGCTTGGGCCGGGGGAGCAGTACTTC. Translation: CASSRKEALGPGEQYF. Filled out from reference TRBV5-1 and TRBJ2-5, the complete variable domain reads KAGVTQTPRYLIKTRGQQVTLSCSPISGHRSVSWYQQTPGQGLQFLFEYFSETQRNKGNFPGRFSGRQFSNSRSEMNVSTLELGDSALYLCASSRKEALGPGEQYFGPGTRLLVL.

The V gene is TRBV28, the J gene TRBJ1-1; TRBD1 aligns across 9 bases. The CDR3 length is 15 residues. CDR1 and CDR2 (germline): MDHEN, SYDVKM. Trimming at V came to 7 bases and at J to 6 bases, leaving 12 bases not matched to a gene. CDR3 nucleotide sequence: TGTGCCAGCACCCCGGGACAGGGAGTTTTCGCTGAAGCTTTCTTT. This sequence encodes CASTPGQGVFAEAFF.

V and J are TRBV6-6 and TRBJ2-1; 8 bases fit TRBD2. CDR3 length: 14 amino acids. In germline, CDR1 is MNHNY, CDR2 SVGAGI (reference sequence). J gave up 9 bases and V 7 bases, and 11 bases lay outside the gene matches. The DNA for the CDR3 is TGTGCCAGCATCCTATCGGGGGGGTATGGTGAGCAGTTCTTC. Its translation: CASILSGGYGEQFF.

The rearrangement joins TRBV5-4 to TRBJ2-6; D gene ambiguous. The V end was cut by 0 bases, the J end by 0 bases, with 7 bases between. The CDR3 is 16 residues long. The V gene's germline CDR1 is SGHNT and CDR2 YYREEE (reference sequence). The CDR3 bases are TGTGCCAGCAGCTTGGGTAGCCTCTCTGGGGCCAACGTCCTGACTTTC. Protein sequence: CASSLGSLSGANVLTF.

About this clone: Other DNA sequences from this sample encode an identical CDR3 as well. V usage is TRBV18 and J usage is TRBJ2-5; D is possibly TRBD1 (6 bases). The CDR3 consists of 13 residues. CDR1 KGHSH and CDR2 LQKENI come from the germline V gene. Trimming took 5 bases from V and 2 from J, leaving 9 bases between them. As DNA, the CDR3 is TGTGCCAGCTCAGACAGGTTTCAAGAGACCCAGTACTTC. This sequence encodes CASSDRFQETQYF.

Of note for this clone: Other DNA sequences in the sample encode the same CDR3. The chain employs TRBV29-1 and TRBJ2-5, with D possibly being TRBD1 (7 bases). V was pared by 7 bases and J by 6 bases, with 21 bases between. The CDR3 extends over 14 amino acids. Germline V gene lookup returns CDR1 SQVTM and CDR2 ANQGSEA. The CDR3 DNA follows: TGCAGCGCTATGGGACAGTGGGAGGCCAAGACCCAGTACTTC. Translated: CSAMGQWEAKTQYF.

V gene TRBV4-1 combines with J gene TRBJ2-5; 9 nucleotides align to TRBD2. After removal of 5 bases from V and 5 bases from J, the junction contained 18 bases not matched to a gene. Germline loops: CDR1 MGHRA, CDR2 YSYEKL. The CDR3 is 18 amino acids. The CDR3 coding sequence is TGCGCCAGCAGCTCTGGTTTGTTTGCGGGGGGGGAGTGGGAGACCCAGTACTTC. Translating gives CASSSGLFAGGEWETQYF.

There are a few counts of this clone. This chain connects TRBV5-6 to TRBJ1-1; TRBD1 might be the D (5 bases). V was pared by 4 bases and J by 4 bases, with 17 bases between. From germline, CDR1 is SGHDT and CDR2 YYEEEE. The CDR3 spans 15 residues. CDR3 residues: CASSADQGGSTEAFF. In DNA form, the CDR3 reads TGTGCCAGCAGCGCGGATCAGGGTGGGAGCACTGAAGCTTTCTTT. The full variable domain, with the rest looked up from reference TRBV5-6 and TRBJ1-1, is DAGVTQSPTHLIKTRGQQVTLRCSPKSGHDTVSWYQQALGQGPQFIFQYYEEEERQRGNFPDRFSGHQFPNYSSELNVNALLLGDSALYLCASSADQGGSTEAFFGQGTRLTVV.

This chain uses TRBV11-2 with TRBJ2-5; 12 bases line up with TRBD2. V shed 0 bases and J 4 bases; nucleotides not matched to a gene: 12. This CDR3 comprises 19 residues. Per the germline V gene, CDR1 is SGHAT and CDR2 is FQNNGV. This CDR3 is CASSLEVGLAGGPSETQYF. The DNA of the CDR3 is TGTGCCAGCAGCTTAGAAGTAGGGCTAGCGGGAGGGCCCTCAGAGACCCAGTACTTC.

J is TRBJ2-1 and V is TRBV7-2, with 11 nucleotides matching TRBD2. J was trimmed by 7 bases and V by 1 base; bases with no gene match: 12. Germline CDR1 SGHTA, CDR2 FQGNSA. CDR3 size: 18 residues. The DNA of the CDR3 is TGTGCCAGCAGCTTAGTTAGCGGGAGGGTGGCAGATAGGAATGAGCAGTTCTTC. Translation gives CASSLVSGRVADRNEQFF.